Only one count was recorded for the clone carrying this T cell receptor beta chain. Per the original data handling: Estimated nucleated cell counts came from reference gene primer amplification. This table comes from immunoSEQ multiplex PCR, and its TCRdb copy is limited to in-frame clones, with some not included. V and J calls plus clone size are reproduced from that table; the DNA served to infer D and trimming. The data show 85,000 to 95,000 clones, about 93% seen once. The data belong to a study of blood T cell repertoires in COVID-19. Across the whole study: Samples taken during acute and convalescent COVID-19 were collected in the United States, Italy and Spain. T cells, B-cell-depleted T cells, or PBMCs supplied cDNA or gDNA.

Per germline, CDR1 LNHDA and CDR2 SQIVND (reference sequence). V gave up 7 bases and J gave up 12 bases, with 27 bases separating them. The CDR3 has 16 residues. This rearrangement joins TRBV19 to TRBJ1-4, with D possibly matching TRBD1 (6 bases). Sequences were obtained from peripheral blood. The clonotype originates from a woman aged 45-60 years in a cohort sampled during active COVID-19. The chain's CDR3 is CASTPIDRYPTVELFF. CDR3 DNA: TGTGCCAGTACCCCTATCGACAGGTATCCGACGGTGGAACTGTTTTTT.